This T cell receptor beta chain comes out of a study of CD8+CD57+ T cells in acquired aplastic anemia. Study background: Sorted CD4+ and CD8+ cell DNA averaged around 3.3 ug. Findings and caveats of the study: In CD8+ cells, Simpson's diversity showed no significant difference between patients and controls. Patients had around 28 CD8+ CDR3 sequences in common with controls (the shared set).

With respect to this clonotype: Its antigen is undetermined.

J lost 5 bases, V lost 0 bases, and 10 bases had no gene match. Germline V gene lookup returns CDR1 DFQATT and CDR2 SNEGSKA (reference sequence). CDR3 length: 15 amino acids. Genomic DNA constituted the template upon which TCR beta VDJ and CDR3 profiling was performed. MiXCR, applied by TCRdb to the reads, yields one record per CDR3 protein. Of about 160,000 distinct CDR3 sequences listed, roughly two thirds were seen once; the top ten hold more than 35%. Patients picked for sequencing had shown CD8+CD57+ cell expansion detected by flow cytometry. With no exception, the patients had severe acquired aplastic anemia.

The chain uses TRBV20-1 and TRBJ2-7, with 7 bases identical to TRBD1. The sequence derives from a human donor with aplastic anemia. The sample consisted of sorted CD4+, CD8+, or CD8+CD57+ T cells (not recorded which) from PBMCs. The CDR3 spells CSARDTRGGNDEQYF. As DNA, the CDR3 is TGCAGTGCTAGAGATACACGAGGGGGCAACGACGAGCAGTACTTC.